One and the same sample provided the 24 T cell receptor beta chains below, sequenced in a study of T cell responses to AZD1222 COVID-19 vaccine. The protocol was immunoSEQ multiplex PCR, while the TCRdb copy is restricted to in-frame clones and leaves out a portion. The data contain about 150,000 clones, 70% to 90% of them singletons. The sample was peripheral blood, taken after recovery from COVID-19. The source of these receptors is an adult who had recovered from COVID-19.

The chain is built from TRBV7-9 and TRBJ1-1, with TRBD1 matching 7 bases. Germline-derived CDR1 and CDR2 are SEHNR and FQNEAQ (reference sequence). Trimming at V came to 5 bases and at J to 1 base, leaving 7 bases not matched to a gene. CDR3 length: 15 residues. CDR3 coding DNA: TGTGCCAGCAGCCCTAGGACAGGCCGGAACACTGAAGCTTTCTTT. Translated, it gives CASSPRTGRNTEAFF.

As for this clone: Other DNA sequences from this sample encode an identical CDR3 as well. The V call is TRBV19, the J call TRBJ1-4; 7 bases match TRBD1. The V gene end was trimmed by 7 bases and the J gene end by 4 bases; junction bases not matched to a gene: 3. Germline loops: CDR1 LNHDA, CDR2 SQIVND (reference sequence). The CDR3 extends over 13 amino acids. The CDR3 is CASKTGSNEKLFF. In DNA, the CDR3 is TGTGCCAGTAAGACAGGGAGTAATGAAAAACTGTTTTTT.

For this clone: This specimen includes other DNA sequences encoding the same CDR3. The chain carries TRBV11-1 and TRBJ1-2; 12 nucleotides align to TRBD1. The CDR3 is 14 residues long. Germline CDR1 SGHAT, CDR2 FQDESV (reference sequence). V was clipped by 5 bases and J by 5 bases; unmatched bases: 3. This CDR3 is CASSPGQGAYGYTF. CDR3 in DNA: TGTGCCAGCAGCCCGGGACAGGGGGCTTATGGCTACACCTTC. The complete variable domain, with remaining parts taken from reference TRBV11-1 and TRBJ1-2, reads EAEVAQSPRYKITEKSQAVAFWCDPISGHATLYWYRQILGQGPELLVQFQDESVVDDSQLPKDRFSAERLKGVDSTLKIQPAELGDSAMYLCASSPGQGAYGYTFGSGTRLTVV.

This clone has only one observation. CDR3 protein: CASSQPPTGDAGYTF. CDR3 bases: TGCGCCAGCAGCCAACCTCCGACAGGGGACGCTGGCTACACCTTC. The chain couples TRBV5-1 to TRBJ1-2, with TRBD1 matching 8 bases. Germline V gene data show CDR1 as SGHRS and CDR2 as YFSETQ. Trimming removed 4 bases from V and 7 bases from J; junction bases left unmatched: 12. The CDR3 has 15 residues.

The chain uses TRBV7-2 and TRBJ1-2, with D hard to call. CDR1 and CDR2 (germline): SGHTA, FQGNSA. V lost 2 bases and J lost 2, with 18 bases in between. CDR3 size: 17 residues. CDR3 DNA sequence: TGTGCCAGCAGCTTATTCGTAGGGCGATCACTCAACTATGGCTACACCTTC. This codes for CASSLFVGRSLNYGYTF.

The CDR3 nucleotides read TGTGCCAGCAGTTACGACAGCTATGGCTACACCTTC. It is translated as CASSYDSYGYTF. The gene calls are TRBV28 and TRBJ1-2, with D possibly matching TRBD1 (5 bases). Germline CDR1 and CDR2: MDHEN and SYDVKM. This CDR3 comprises 12 residues. Deletions cut 4 bases from V and 4 bases from J, with 7 bases between.

The gene calls are TRBV19 and TRBJ2-7; D is possibly TRBD1 or TRBD2 (6 bases each). This CDR3 spans 13 amino acids. Looked up from germline, CDR1 is LNHDA and CDR2 is SQIVND (reference sequence). The germline V and J ends were trimmed by 2 bases and 6 bases, with 11 bases remaining between them. Written as DNA, the CDR3 is TGTGCCAGTAGTATAAAGGGGGGAGGCGAGCAGTACTTC. Its protein product is CASSIKGGGEQYF.

The chain carries TRBV7-2 and TRBJ2-1, with 8 bases lining up with TRBD1. Trimming took 5 bases from V and 8 from J; bases not matched to a gene: 8. This CDR3 comprises 14 residues. Germline lookup yields CDR1 SGHTA and CDR2 FQGNSA. CDR3 residues: CASSRNQGAYEQFF. For the CDR3, the DNA is TGTGCCAGCAGCCGGAACCAGGGGGCTTATGAGCAGTTCTTC.

This clone was seen a few times. V usage is TRBV27 and J usage is TRBJ2-7; D tentatively reads TRBD1 or TRBD2 (6 bases each). Germline V CDR1 and CDR2: MNHEY, SMNVEV (reference sequence). CDR3 length: 16 amino acids. With 4 bases removed from V and 1 base from J, the gap between germline ends came to 17 bases. The CDR3 nucleotides are TGTGCCAGCAGTTCTCAGGGGACTCTCGGTTCCTACGAGCAGTACTTC. Protein product: CASSSQGTLGSYEQYF.

This clone was recorded once. V gene TRBV7-9 combines with J gene TRBJ1-1, with a weak D call TRBD1 (5 bases). CDR1 SEHNR and CDR2 FQNEAQ come from the germline V gene (reference sequence). The CDR3 runs 15 residues. Deletions cut 5 bases from V and 4 bases from J, with 17 bases between. CDR3 in DNA: TGTGCCAGCAGCGCGTTGCAGGGAGGTCTCACTGAAGCTTTCTTT. This encodes CASSALQGGLTEAFF.

The rearrangement joins TRBV28 to TRBJ2-7; 10 nucleotides line up with TRBD2. The CDR3 totals 19 residues. The V gene end was trimmed by 4 bases and the J gene end by 0 bases; junction bases not matched to a gene: 15. Germline CDR1 MDHEN, CDR2 SYDVKM. The CDR3 protein is CASSSQLAGTRRSSYEQYF. In DNA, the CDR3 is TGTGCCAGCAGTTCCCAACTAGCGGGGACTCGTAGGAGCTCCTACGAGCAGTACTTC.

The chain has TRBV5-8 and TRBJ1-1; D not certain. Per germline, CDR1 SGHTS and CDR2 YDEGEE. Trimming left V 0 bases short and J 1 base short, with 10 bases between. The CDR3 is 15 amino acids. The CDR3 DNA reads as TGTGCCAGCAGCTTGGAGGTGGTCGGGAACACTGAAGCTTTCTTT. It encodes CASSLEVVGNTEAFF.

V and J are TRBV6-6 and TRBJ1-6; D unclear. The germline V gene encodes CDR1 MNHNY and CDR2 SVGAGI (reference sequence). V lost 2 bases and J lost 6, with 5 bases in between. The CDR3 has 13 amino acids. CDR3 sequence (DNA): TGTGCCAGCAGTTACGGTAGTAATTCACCCCTCCACTTT. Its translation is CASSYGSNSPLHF.

This clone has just one count. DNA of the CDR3: TGTGCCAGCAGCTCCCTCCCAGATACGCAGTATTTT. It is translated as CASSSLPDTQYF. The chain employs TRBV7-2 and TRBJ2-3, with D unresolved. Germline V gives CDR1 SGHTA, CDR2 FQGNSA. Trimming left V 4 bases short and J 4 bases short, with 6 bases between. The CDR3 contains 12 residues.

The chain is built from TRBV9 and TRBJ1-2; perhaps TRBD1 as D (5 bases). Trimming stripped 4 bases from V and 4 bases from J, with 20 bases between. CDR1 and CDR2 from the germline V gene are SGDLS and YYNGEE. This CDR3 contains 16 residues. The CDR3 here is CASSSLREQEVYGYTF. Written as DNA, the CDR3 is TGTGCCAGCAGCTCACTCAGAGAACAGGAGGTCTATGGCTACACCTTC. The variable domain in full, with the rest retrieved from reference TRBV9 and TRBJ1-2, is DSGVTQTPKHLITATGQRVTLRCSPRSGDLSVYWYQQSLDQGLQFLIQYYNGEERAKGNILERFSAQQFPDLHSELNLSSLELGDSALYFCASSSLREQEVYGYTFGSGTRLTVV.

This chain links TRBV2 with TRBJ2-1, with a tentative D call TRBD2 (6 bases). The germline CDR1 and CDR2 sequences are SNHLY and FYNNEI. This CDR3 comprises 14 residues. Trimming stripped 7 bases from V and 4 bases from J, with 14 bases between. The DNA of the CDR3 is TGTGCCAGCACGGGGGACGGGCAGTACAATGAGCAGTTCTTC. Amino acid sequence: CASTGDGQYNEQFF. Looking up the rest from reference TRBV2 and TRBJ2-1 gives the full variable domain: EPEVTQTPSHQVTQMGQEVILRCVPISNHLYFYWYRQILGQKVEFLVSFYNNEISEKSEIFDDQFSVERPDGSNFTLKIRSTKLEDSAMYFCASTGDGQYNEQFFGPGTRLTVL.

V and J are TRBV11-2 and TRBJ1-4; 7 bases align to TRBD1. After removal of 0 bases from V and 8 bases from J, the junction contained 15 bases not matched to a gene. From germline, CDR1 is SGHAT and CDR2 FQNNGV. The CDR3 has 18 residues. CDR3 nucleotide sequence: TGTGCCAGCAGCTTAGATTGGGACAGTCTCCCTCTTCGGGAAAAACTGTTTTTT. It specifies CASSLDWDSLPLREKLFF.

This chain links TRBV25-1 with TRBJ2-7, with 9 nucleotides matching TRBD1. With 2 bases clipped from V and 6 bases from J, the junction kept 5 bases outside the gene matches. This CDR3 is built from 14 residues. The germline V gene has CDR1 MGHDK and CDR2 SYGVNS. This CDR3 reads CASSEGTGMGEQYF. CDR3 coding DNA: TGTGCCAGCAGTGAAGGGACAGGGATGGGCGAGCAGTACTTC.

This clone showed up just a few times. This chain links TRBV2 with TRBJ2-1, with 9 bases fitting TRBD2. Germline CDR1 and CDR2: SNHLY and FYNNEI. This CDR3 region has 16 residues. Losses at the gene ends were 4 bases for V and 5 bases for J; bases not matched to a gene: 9. The DNA for the CDR3 is TGTGCCAGCAGTGGGGGGGGCGGGAGGGCGGACAATGAGCAGTTCTTC. Protein: CASSGGGGRADNEQFF.

J is TRBJ1-2 and V is TRBV5-1, with 7 bases fitting TRBD1. V shed 3 bases, J shed 3 bases, and the junction held 2 bases outside the gene matches. The CDR3 sequence is 13 residues long. Germline V gene data show CDR1 as SGHRS and CDR2 as YFSETQ. The DNA of the CDR3 is TGCGCCAGCAGCTCCACAGGGGACTATGGCTACACCTTC. Protein product: CASSSTGDYGYTF.

The chain joins TRBV18 to TRBJ2-3; D perhaps matches TRBD2 (5 bases). CDR1 is KGHSH, CDR2 LQKENI, per germline. Trimming took off 3 bases at V and 0 bases at J, with 16 bases between the two ends. This CDR3 has 17 residues. This CDR3 reads CASSPRLEAVSTDTQYF. The CDR3 coding sequence is TGTGCCAGCTCACCCCGGTTGGAAGCGGTTAGCACAGATACGCAGTATTTT.

This clone was recorded only once. The gene calls are TRBV6-5 and TRBJ2-1; 11 bases match TRBD1. The V segment lost 8 bases and the J segment 8 bases; nucleotides outside the gene matches: 11. The length of the CDR3 is 15 residues. CDR1 is MNHEY and CDR2 is SVGAGI in the germline V gene. The CDR3: CASPGQGAEDYEQFF. The CDR3 DNA follows: TGTGCCAGCCCCGGACAGGGGGCCGAAGACTATGAGCAGTTCTTC.

The gene calls are TRBV20-1 and TRBJ2-5, with D tentatively TRBD1 or TRBD2 (5 bases each). The CDR3 covers 14 residues. Per germline, CDR1 DFQATT and CDR2 SNEGSKA (reference sequence). V lost 3 bases to trimming and J lost 2 bases, with 13 bases between them. CDR3 nucleotide sequence: TGCAGTGCTAGTCGGGGCGTCAGTCAAGAGACCCAGTACTTC. Encoded protein: CSASRGVSQETQYF.

The V gene is TRBV6-5, the J gene TRBJ2-7; the match to TRBD1 covers 8 bases. CDR3 length: 16 amino acids. The trim removed 4 bases at V and 3 bases at J, leaving 11 bases unmatched. Looked up from germline, CDR1 is MNHEY and CDR2 is SVGAGI. The CDR3 DNA sequence: TGTGCCAGCAGTTTGCCAAATGGACAGGGTAGCTACGAGCAGTACTTC. Translating it yields CASSLPNGQGSYEQYF.